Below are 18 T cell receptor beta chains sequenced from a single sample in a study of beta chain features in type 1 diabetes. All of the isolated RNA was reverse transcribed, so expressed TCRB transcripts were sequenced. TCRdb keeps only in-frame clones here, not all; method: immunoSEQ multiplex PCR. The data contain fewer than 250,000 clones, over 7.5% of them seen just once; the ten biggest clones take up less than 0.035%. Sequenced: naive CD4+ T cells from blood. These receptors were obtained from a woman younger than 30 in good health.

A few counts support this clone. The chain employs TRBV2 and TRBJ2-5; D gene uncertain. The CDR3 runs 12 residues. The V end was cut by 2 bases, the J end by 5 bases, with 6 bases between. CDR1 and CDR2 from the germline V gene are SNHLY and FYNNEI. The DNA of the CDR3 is TGTGCCAGCAGTGAACTCCGGGAGACCCAGTACTTC. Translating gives CASSELRETQYF. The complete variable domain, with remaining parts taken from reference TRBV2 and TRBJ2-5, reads EPEVTQTPSHQVTQMGQEVILRCVPISNHLYFYWYRQILGQKVEFLVSFYNNEISEKSEIFDDQFSVERPDGSNFTLKIRSTKLEDSAMYFCASSELRETQYFGPGTRLLVL.

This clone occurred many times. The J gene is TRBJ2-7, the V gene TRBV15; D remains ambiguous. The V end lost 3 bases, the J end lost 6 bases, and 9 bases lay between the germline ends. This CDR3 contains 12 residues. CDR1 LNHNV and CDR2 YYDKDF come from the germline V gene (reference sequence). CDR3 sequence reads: CATSSVPVEQYF. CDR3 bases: TGTGCCACCAGCAGTGTGCCGGTCGAGCAGTACTTC.

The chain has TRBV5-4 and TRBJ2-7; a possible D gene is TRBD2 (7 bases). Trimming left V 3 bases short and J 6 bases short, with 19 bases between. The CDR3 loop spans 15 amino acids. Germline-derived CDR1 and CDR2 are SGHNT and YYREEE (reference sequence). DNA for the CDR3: TGTGCCAGCAGCTCCGCCACCTTGGGGGGGGCCGAGCAGTACTTC. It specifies CASSSATLGGAEQYF. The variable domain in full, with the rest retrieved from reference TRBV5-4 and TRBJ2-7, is ETGVTQSPTHLIKTRGQQVTLRCSSQSGHNTVSWYQQALGQGPQFIFQYYREEENGRGNFPPRFSGLQFPNYSSELNVNALELDDSALYLCASSSATLGGAEQYFGPGTRLTVT.

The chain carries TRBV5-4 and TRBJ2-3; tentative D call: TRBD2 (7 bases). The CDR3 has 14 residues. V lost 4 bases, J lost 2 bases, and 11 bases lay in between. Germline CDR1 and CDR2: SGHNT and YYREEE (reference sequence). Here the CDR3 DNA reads TGTGCCAGCAGCATCGCGGGGGCCACAGATACGCAGTATTTT. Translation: CASSIAGATDTQYF.

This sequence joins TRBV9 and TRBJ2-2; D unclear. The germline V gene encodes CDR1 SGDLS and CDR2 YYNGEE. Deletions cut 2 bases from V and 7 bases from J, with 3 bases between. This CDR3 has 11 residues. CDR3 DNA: TGTGCCAGCAGCGTGAGCGGGGAGCTGTTTTTT. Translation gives CASSVSGELFF. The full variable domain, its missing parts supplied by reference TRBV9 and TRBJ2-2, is DSGVTQTPKHLITATGQRVTLRCSPRSGDLSVYWYQQSLDQGLQFLIQYYNGEERAKGNILERFSAQQFPDLHSELNLSSLELGDSALYFCASSVSGELFFGEGSRLTVL.

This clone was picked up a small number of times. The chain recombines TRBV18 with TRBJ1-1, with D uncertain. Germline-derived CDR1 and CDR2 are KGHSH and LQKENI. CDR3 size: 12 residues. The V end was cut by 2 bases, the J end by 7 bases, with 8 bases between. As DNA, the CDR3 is TGTGCCAGCTCACCAACCGGAGGTGAAGCTTTCTTT. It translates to CASSPTGGEAFF.

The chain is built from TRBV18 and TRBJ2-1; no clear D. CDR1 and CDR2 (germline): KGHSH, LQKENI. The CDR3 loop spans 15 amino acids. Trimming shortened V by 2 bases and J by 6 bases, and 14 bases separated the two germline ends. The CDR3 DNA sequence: TGTGCCAGCTCACCATATCCGAGCACCGTCAATGAGCAGTTCTTC. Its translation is CASSPYPSTVNEQFF. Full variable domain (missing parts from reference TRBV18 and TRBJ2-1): NAGVMQNPRHLVRRRGQEARLRCSPMKGHSHVYWYRQLPEEGLKFMVYLQKENIIDESGMPKERFSAEFPKEGPSILRIQQVVRGDSAAYFCASSPYPSTVNEQFFGPGTRLTVL.

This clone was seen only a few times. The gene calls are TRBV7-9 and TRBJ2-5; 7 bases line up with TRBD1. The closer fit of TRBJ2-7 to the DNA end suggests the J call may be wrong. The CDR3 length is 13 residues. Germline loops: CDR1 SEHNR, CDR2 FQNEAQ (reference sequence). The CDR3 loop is CASSLQGAYEQYF. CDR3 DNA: TGTGCCAGCAGCTTACAGGGGGCCTACGAGCAGTACTTC.

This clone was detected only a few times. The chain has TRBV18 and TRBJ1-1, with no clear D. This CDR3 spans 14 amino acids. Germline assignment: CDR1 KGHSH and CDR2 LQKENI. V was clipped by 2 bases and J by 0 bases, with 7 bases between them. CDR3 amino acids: CASSPGALNTEAFF. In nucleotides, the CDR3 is TGTGCCAGCTCACCAGGTGCGCTGAACACTGAAGCTTTCTTT. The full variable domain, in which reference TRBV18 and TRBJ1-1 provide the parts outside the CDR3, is NAGVMQNPRHLVRRRGQEARLRCSPMKGHSHVYWYRQLPEEGLKFMVYLQKENIIDESGMPKERFSAEFPKEGPSILRIQQVVRGDSAAYFCASSPGALNTEAFFGQGTRLTVV.

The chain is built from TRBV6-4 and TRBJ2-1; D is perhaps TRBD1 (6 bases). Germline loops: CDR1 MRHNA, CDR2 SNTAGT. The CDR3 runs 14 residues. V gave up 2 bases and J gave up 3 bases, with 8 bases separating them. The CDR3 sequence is CASSDEDSYNEQFF. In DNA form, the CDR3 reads TGTGCCAGCAGTGACGAGGACAGCTACAATGAGCAGTTCTTC.

CDR3 sequence (DNA): TGTGCCAGCAGCCAGACAGGGACTGTCTCTGGGGCCAACGTCCTGACTTTC. Protein: CASSQTGTVSGANVLTF. The chain uses TRBV28 and TRBJ2-6; a weak D match, TRBD1 (7 bases). V was clipped by 6 bases and J by 0 bases, with 15 bases between them. The CDR3 is made up of 17 amino acids. Per germline, CDR1 MDHEN and CDR2 SYDVKM. Filled out from reference TRBV28 and TRBJ2-6, the complete variable domain reads DVKVTQSSRYLVKRTGEKVFLECVQDMDHENMFWYRQDPGLGLRLIYFSYDVKMKEKGDIPEGYSVSREKKERFSLILESASTNQTSMYLCASSQTGTVSGANVLTFGAGSRLTVL.

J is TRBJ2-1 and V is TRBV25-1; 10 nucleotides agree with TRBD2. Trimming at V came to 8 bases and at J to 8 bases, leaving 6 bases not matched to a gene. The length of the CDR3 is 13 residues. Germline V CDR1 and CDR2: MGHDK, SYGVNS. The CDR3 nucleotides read TGTGCCAGCGCGTCTAGCGGGGGCTATGAGCAGTTCTTC. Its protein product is CASASSGGYEQFF.

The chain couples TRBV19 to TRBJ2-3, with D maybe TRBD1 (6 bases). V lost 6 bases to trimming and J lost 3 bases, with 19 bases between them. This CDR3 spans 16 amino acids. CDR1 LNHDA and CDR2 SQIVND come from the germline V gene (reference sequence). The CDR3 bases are TGTGCCAGTAGCCTCAACGGACAGACGGGGACAGATACGCAGTATTTT. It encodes CASSLNGQTGTDTQYF.

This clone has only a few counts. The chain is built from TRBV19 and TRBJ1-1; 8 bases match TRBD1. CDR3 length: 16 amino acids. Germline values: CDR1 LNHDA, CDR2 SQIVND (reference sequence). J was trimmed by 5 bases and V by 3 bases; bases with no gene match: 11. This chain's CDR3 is CASSISGQGARTEAFF. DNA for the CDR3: TGTGCCAGTAGTATTAGTGGGCAGGGGGCCCGAACTGAAGCTTTCTTT.

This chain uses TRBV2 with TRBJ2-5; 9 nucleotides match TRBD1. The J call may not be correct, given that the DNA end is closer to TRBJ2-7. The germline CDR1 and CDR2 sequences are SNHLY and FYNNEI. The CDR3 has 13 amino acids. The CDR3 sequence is CASRRTGVNEQYF. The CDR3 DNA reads TGTGCCAGCAGGAGGACAGGGGTCAACGAGCAGTACTTC.

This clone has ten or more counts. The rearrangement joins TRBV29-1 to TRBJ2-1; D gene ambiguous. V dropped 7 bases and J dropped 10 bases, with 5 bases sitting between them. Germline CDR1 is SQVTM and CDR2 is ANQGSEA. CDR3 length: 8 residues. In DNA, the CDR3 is TGCAGCGCCGAGGAGCAGTTCTTC. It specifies CSAEEQFF.

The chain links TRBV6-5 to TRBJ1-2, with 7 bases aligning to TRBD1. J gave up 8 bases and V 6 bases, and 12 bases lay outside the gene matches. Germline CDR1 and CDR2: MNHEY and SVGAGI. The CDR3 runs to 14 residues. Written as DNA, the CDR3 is TGTGCCAGCAGACTACGGACAGGTAGCCAAGGCTACACCTTC. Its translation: CASRLRTGSQGYTF.

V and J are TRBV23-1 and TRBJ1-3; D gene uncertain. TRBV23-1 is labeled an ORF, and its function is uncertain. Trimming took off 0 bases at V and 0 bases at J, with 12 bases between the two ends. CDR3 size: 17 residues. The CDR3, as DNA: TGCGCCAGCAGTCAATCCACGTTATACAGCTCTGGAAACACCATATATTTT. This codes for CASSQSTLYSSGNTIYF.